Presented here are 26 T cell receptor beta chains from one specimen sequenced in a study of cytomegalovirus exposure and HLA in healthy donors. Libraries were prepared by immunoSEQ multiplex PCR; TCRdb keeps only in-frame clonotypes and omits some of them. The sample includes more than 50,000 clones, just under 95% of them seen just once. The sequencing input was PBMCs. The receptors shown here come from a young man in good health and CMV-seronegative.

This chain joins TRBV15 and TRBJ1-1; the D is unclear. Trimming stripped 0 bases from V and 4 bases from J, with 6 bases between. The CDR3 runs to 13 residues. From germline, CDR1 is LNHNV and CDR2 YYDKDF (reference sequence). CDR3 loop: CATSRDRSTEAFF. CDR3 coding DNA: TGTGCCACCAGCAGAGACAGGTCCACTGAAGCTTTCTTT. The variable domain in full, completed from reference TRBV15 and TRBJ1-1, reads DAMVIQNPRYQVTQFGKPVTLSCSQTLNHNVMYWYQQKSSQAPKLLFHYYDKDFNNEADTPDNFQSRRPNTSFCFLDIRSPGLGDTAMYLCATSRDRSTEAFFGQGTRLTVV.

V is TRBV10-2 and J is TRBJ1-3, with D possibly TRBD1 on 6 matching bases. This CDR3 is built from 13 residues. Germline loops: CDR1 WSHSY, CDR2 SAAADI. The V end was cut by 9 bases, the J end by 0 bases, with 9 bases between. The CDR3 region has the DNA TGCGCCAGTGGGGACACCTCTGGAAACACCATATATTTT. Protein sequence: CASGDTSGNTIYF.

V and J are TRBV14 and TRBJ2-7; 9 bases fit TRBD2. The CDR3 has 14 amino acids. Germline V CDR1 and CDR2: SGHDN, FVKESK. The junction had 2 bases not matched to a gene; V was cut back by 1 base and J by 4 bases. CDR3 sequence (DNA): TGTGCCAGCAGCCAAGGAGCGGGAGGTTACGAGCAGTACTTC. It codes for CASSQGAGGYEQYF.

The chain is built from TRBV5-4 and TRBJ2-3; 14 nucleotides match TRBD2. This CDR3 comprises 17 residues. The germline V gene encodes CDR1 SGHNT and CDR2 YYREEE (reference sequence). After removal of 3 bases from V and 5 bases from J, the junction contained 8 bases not matched to a gene. This CDR3 is CASSSSSGLAGVDTQYF. DNA for the CDR3: TGTGCCAGCAGCTCTTCATCGGGACTAGCGGGAGTAGATACGCAGTATTTT.

J is TRBJ2-1 and V is TRBV2; the D gene is possibly TRBD1 (5 bases). Germline-derived CDR1 and CDR2 are SNHLY and FYNNEI. The length of the CDR3 is 14 residues. Trimming took 7 bases from V and 2 from J, leaving 12 bases between them. The CDR3 region is CASIGASTYNEQFF. The CDR3 bases are TGTGCCAGCATTGGGGCCTCCACCTACAATGAGCAGTTCTTC.

The chain combines TRBV10-3 with TRBJ2-2; tentative D call: TRBD1 (6 bases). This CDR3 region has 14 residues. The germline V gene encodes CDR1 ENHRY and CDR2 SYGVKD. V lost 7 bases and J 6 bases, leaving 15 bases between the germline ends. The CDR3 region has the DNA TGTGCCATCACCAAAGACAGGACGTCCGGGGAGCTGTTTTTT. The encoded protein is CAITKDRTSGELFF.

The chain has TRBV27 and TRBJ1-4; D is ambiguous. Trimming cost V 5 bases and J 2 bases, with 18 bases left between them. CDR1 is MNHEY and CDR2 is SMNVEV in the germline V gene (reference sequence). This CDR3 spans 17 amino acids. Here the CDR3 reads CASSPGGLEVTNEKLFF. The CDR3 DNA follows: TGTGCCAGCAGTCCCGGCGGTTTAGAAGTTACTAATGAAAAACTGTTTTTT.

In this sample, this clone turned up once. The chain combines TRBV4-3 with TRBJ2-2; 9 bases map to TRBD2. Trimming cost V 1 base and J 7 bases; bases outside gene matches: 7. The germline V gene has CDR1 LGHNA and CDR2 YSLEER. The CDR3 loop spans 16 amino acids. CDR3 protein: CASSQGSGRGIGELFF. The CDR3 DNA reads as TGCGCCAGCAGCCAAGGTAGCGGGAGAGGGATCGGGGAGCTGTTTTTT.

This chain uses TRBV7-8 with TRBJ2-7; 8 bases are shared with TRBD2. This CDR3 is built from 15 residues. The V gene end was trimmed by 1 base and the J gene end by 2 bases; junction bases not matched to a gene: 4. CDR1 SGHVS and CDR2 FQNEAQ come from the germline V gene. CDR3 DNA: TGTGCCAGCAGCTTAGGGGCGGGAGGCGCCTACGAGCAGTACTTC. Protein product: CASSLGAGGAYEQYF. Full variable domain (outside the CDR3, taken from reference TRBV7-8 and TRBJ2-7): GAGVSQSPRYKVAKRGQDVALRCDPISGHVSLFWYQQALGQGPEFLTYFQNEAQLDKSGLPSDRFFAERPEGSVSTLKIQRTQQEDSAVYLCASSLGAGGAYEQYFGPGTRLTVT.

The CDR3 DNA reads TGTGCCGCAAGGGGGAGGACAGGGGACCAACTAGCGGAGATCACAGATACGCAGTATTTT. Its protein product is CAARGRTGDQLAEITDTQYF. V is TRBV2 and J is TRBJ2-3, with D perhaps matching TRBD1 (9 bases). CDR3 length equals 20 residues. In germline, CDR1 is SNHLY, CDR2 FYNNEI. Trimming took 11 bases from V and 2 from J, leaving 35 bases between them.

This clone was picked up one time. The chain combines TRBV5-5 with TRBJ1-4; possibly TRBD1 for D (6 bases). The CDR3 is 14 residues long. Germline assignment: CDR1 SGHKS and CDR2 YYEKEE (reference sequence). Trimming took 4 bases from V and 5 from J, leaving 12 bases between them. DNA for the CDR3: TGTGCCAGCAGCCCCGAGGGGGTGAATGAAAAACTGTTTTTT. Its translation is CASSPEGVNEKLFF.

The V and J genes are TRBV7-9 and TRBJ1-1; D is uncertain. Germline CDR1 and CDR2: SEHNR and FQNEAQ (reference sequence). The V end lost 8 bases, the J end lost 5 bases, and 9 bases lay between the germline ends. This CDR3 is 11 amino acids long. CDR3 protein: CASSTRTEAFF. The CDR3 DNA is TGTGCCAGCTCTACCAGGACTGAAGCTTTCTTT. Using reference TRBV7-9 and TRBJ1-1 for the parts outside the CDR3, the full variable domain is DTGVSQNPRHKITKRGQNVTFRCDPISEHNRLYWYRQTLGQGPEFLTYFQNEAQLEKSRLLSDRFSAERPKGSFSTLEIQRTEQGDSAMYLCASSTRTEAFFGQGTRLTVV.

The table lists this clone with a count of one. The chain is built from TRBV2 and TRBJ2-1, with D possibly TRBD2 on 5 matching bases. The CDR3 has 15 residues. The V gene's germline CDR1 is SNHLY and CDR2 FYNNEI. The V gene lost 3 bases and the J gene lost 0 bases, with 9 bases spanning the gap. In DNA, the CDR3 is TGTGCCAGCAGTGAGGACTTGAGCTCCTACAATGAGCAGTTCTTC. As protein: CASSEDLSSYNEQFF.

The chain joins TRBV11-3 to TRBJ2-1, with a tentative D call TRBD2 (5 bases). Deletions cut 5 bases from V and 4 bases from J, with 9 bases between. Germline V gene data show CDR1 as SGHNT and CDR2 as YENEEA. The CDR3 is 13 residues long. The CDR3 is CASSPGLYNEQFF. The CDR3 nucleotides read TGTGCCAGCAGCCCCGGACTTTACAATGAGCAGTTCTTC.

This rearrangement joins TRBV28 to TRBJ1-2; TRBD1 aligns across 10 bases. This CDR3 has 13 residues. CDR1 is MDHEN and CDR2 is SYDVKM in the germline V gene. Trimming cost V 4 bases and J 9 bases; bases outside gene matches: 5. CDR3: CASSSRDRGSYTF. The CDR3 coding sequence is TGTGCCAGCAGTTCCCGGGACAGGGGAAGCTACACCTTC.

The chain employs TRBV6-5 and TRBJ2-3; 11 positions match TRBD2. The V gene end was trimmed by 6 bases and the J gene end by 3 bases; junction bases not matched to a gene: 2. This CDR3 is 14 amino acids long. From germline, CDR1 is MNHEY and CDR2 SVGAGI. The CDR3 loop reads CASSRTSGTDTQYF. The CDR3, as DNA: TGTGCCAGCAGCCGGACTAGCGGGACAGATACGCAGTATTTT.

The sample holds one count of this clone. V usage is TRBV5-6 and J usage is TRBJ2-2; 7 nucleotides match TRBD1. CDR1 SGHDT and CDR2 YYEEEE come from the germline V gene. The CDR3 consists of 16 residues. Trimming took 1 base from V and 3 from J; bases not matched to a gene: 6. The CDR3 DNA reads as TGTGCCAGCAGCTTGTTCCGGACAGGAGACACCGGGGAGCTGTTTTTT. Its translation is CASSLFRTGDTGELFF.

This chain joins TRBV7-8 and TRBJ2-7; the match to TRBD1 covers 11 bases. V lost 5 bases and J lost 5; bases outside the gene matches: 11. This CDR3 region has 16 residues. CDR1 SGHVS and CDR2 FQNEAQ come from the germline V gene. The chain's CDR3 is CASSADQGQGVDEQYF. The CDR3 DNA is TGTGCCAGCAGCGCGGACCAGGGACAGGGGGTGGACGAGCAGTACTTC.

The V gene is TRBV11-2, the J gene TRBJ2-7, with 12 bases aligning to TRBD2. The CDR3 consists of 16 residues. From germline, CDR1 is SGHAT and CDR2 FQNNGV. J lost 5 bases, V lost 5 bases, and 10 bases had no gene match. The chain's CDR3 is CASSLRLAGAGNEQYF. CDR3 sequence (DNA): TGTGCCAGCAGCCTTAGACTAGCGGGAGCCGGGAACGAGCAGTACTTC.

The V call is TRBV30, the J call TRBJ2-5; 8 bases line up with TRBD2. The V and J ends lost 3 bases and 4 bases, in that order; junction bases with no gene match: 7. The CDR3 loop spans 14 amino acids. Germline CDR1 reads GTSNPN; CDR2 reads SVGIG (reference sequence). In DNA form, the CDR3 reads TGTGCCTGGAGGGGACTAGGCGGAAGAGAGACCCAGTACTTC. Translating it yields CAWRGLGGRETQYF.

The chain employs TRBV9 and TRBJ1-1; the D is unclear. The CDR3 is 13 residues long. V shed 0 bases and J shed 5 bases, with 8 bases lying between them. Germline assignment: CDR1 SGDLS and CDR2 YYNGEE. Here the CDR3 DNA reads TGTGCCAGCAGCGTAGATGTTCAGACTGAAGCTTTCTTT. Translating gives CASSVDVQTEAFF.

The rearrangement links TRBV6-5 to TRBJ1-1; D remains unclear. The CDR3 length is 14 residues. Germline V gene data show CDR1 as MNHEY and CDR2 as SVGAGI. V was shortened by 2 bases and J by 1 base, with 8 bases between the two germline ends. This CDR3 reads CASSYRRGNTEAFF. CDR3 bases: TGTGCCAGCAGTTACAGGCGGGGGAACACTGAAGCTTTCTTT.

The chain is built from TRBV7-8 and TRBJ2-3, with TRBD2 identical over 12 bases. Germline lookup yields CDR1 SGHVS and CDR2 FQNEAQ. V shed 4 bases and J 3 bases; nucleotides not matched to a gene: 5. The CDR3 covers 16 residues. CDR3 DNA sequence: TGTGCCAGCAGCTGGACTAGCGGGGAGAGAACAGATACGCAGTATTTT. Its translation: CASSWTSGERTDTQYF.

The chain recombines TRBV6-1 with TRBJ1-1; D gene unclear. The CDR3 is made up of 13 amino acids. Trimming shortened V by 1 base and J by 3 bases, and 6 bases separated the two germline ends. CDR1 and CDR2 (germline): MNHNS, SASEGT. DNA for the CDR3: TGTGCCAGCAGTGAAGTAGCTTACACTGAAGCTTTCTTT. Translating gives CASSEVAYTEAFF.

The chain combines TRBV5-1 with TRBJ2-7; perhaps TRBD2 as D (6 bases). V lost 3 bases and J 0 bases, leaving 22 bases between the germline ends. The CDR3 runs 18 residues. Germline V gene data show CDR1 as SGHRS and CDR2 as YFSETQ. CDR3 sequence: CASSYWGVSVESSYEQYF. CDR3 in DNA: TGCGCCAGCAGCTATTGGGGGGTTAGTGTGGAAAGCTCCTACGAGCAGTACTTC.

The V call is TRBV6-5, the J call TRBJ2-1; D is perhaps TRBD1 (5 bases). This CDR3 is 15 amino acids long. V lost 7 bases and J 6 bases, leaving 19 bases between the germline ends. Germline V gene data show CDR1 as MNHEY and CDR2 as SVGAGI. The CDR3 protein is CASTSLRQLGNEQFF. CDR3 DNA sequence: TGTGCCAGCACCTCCCTAAGACAGTTGGGCAATGAGCAGTTCTTC.